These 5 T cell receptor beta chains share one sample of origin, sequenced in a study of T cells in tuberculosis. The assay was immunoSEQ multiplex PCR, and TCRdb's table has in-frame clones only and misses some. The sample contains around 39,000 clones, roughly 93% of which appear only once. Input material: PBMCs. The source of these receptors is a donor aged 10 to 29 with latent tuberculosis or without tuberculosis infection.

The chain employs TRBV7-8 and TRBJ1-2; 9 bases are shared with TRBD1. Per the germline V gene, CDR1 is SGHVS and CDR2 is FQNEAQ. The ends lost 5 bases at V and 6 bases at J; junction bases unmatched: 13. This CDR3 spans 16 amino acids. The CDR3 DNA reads TGTGCCAGCAGCATGAGGGACAGGGAAGTCGGCCATGGCTACACCTTC. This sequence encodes CASSMRDREVGHGYTF.

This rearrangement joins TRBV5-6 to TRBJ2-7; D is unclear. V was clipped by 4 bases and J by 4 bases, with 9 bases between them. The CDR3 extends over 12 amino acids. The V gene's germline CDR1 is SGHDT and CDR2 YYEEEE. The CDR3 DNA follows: TGTGCCAGCAGCCTTCAAGCGTACGAGCAGTACTTC. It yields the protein CASSLQAYEQYF.

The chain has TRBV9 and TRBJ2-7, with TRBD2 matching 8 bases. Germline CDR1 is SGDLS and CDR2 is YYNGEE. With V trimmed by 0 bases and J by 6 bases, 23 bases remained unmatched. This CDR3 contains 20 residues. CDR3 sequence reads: CASSVVWWEQHPGTSFEQYF. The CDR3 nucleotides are TGTGCCAGCAGCGTAGTGTGGTGGGAGCAACATCCCGGGACTAGTTTCGAGCAGTACTTC.

The CDR3 DNA sequence: TGTGCCAGCAGTGAAGTTTTAAGGGGAACTGGAAACACCATATATTTT. This codes for CASSEVLRGTGNTIYF. The chain combines TRBV6-1 with TRBJ1-3; the D gene is possibly TRBD1 (5 bases). CDR1 MNHNS and CDR2 SASEGT come from the germline V gene. Trimming stripped 1 base from V and 2 bases from J, with 12 bases between. This CDR3 has 16 amino acids.

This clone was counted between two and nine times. CDR3 residues: CASSPEGLAPDTQYF. The CDR3 region has the DNA TGCGCCAGCAGCCCGGAGGGACTAGCTCCAGATACGCAGTATTTT. The chain has TRBV5-1 and TRBJ2-3; 9 bases align to TRBD2. Germline CDR1 is SGHRS and CDR2 is YFSETQ. The CDR3 has 15 amino acids. After removal of 4 bases from V and 4 bases from J, the junction contained 7 bases not matched to a gene.